The T cell receptor beta chain described here comes from a study of human T cells and chemical hapten exposure. Indicated time point: pre-sensitization, week 0. Treatment specified: therapeutic diphenylcyclopropenone sensitization with weekly scalp DPC. Trimming removed 3 bases at V and 8 bases at J, with 7 bases between. The CDR3 is made up of 11 amino acids. One entry per CDR3 protein results from TCRdb running MiXCR on the RACE reads. Found here are approximately 370,000 distinct CDR3 sequences, 5.5% of them singletons; the top ten hold about 8.2%. The clonotype comes from a young woman with alopecia areata. Some clones in this sample may be carry-over from other donors' samples. The material sequenced was whole blood, taken in connection with sensitization to the hapten diphenylcyclopropenone (DPC). The rearrangement joins TRBV12-3 or TRBV12-4 to TRBJ1-2; D is ambiguous. CDR3 sequence reads: CASSFPEGYTF. CDR3 bases: TGTGCCAGCAGTTTCCCGGAGGGCTACACCTTC.